This entry lists 23 T cell receptor beta chains sequenced from one sample in a study of blood T cell repertoires in COVID-19. Using immunoSEQ multiplex PCR, the repertoire was profiled, and TCRdb retains in-frame clones only, with some absent. In the table there are just over 300,000 clones, 70% to 90% of which are singletons. The sample consisted of PBMCs or T cells enriched from blood (not recorded which). These receptors were taken from a man in his thirties or forties who had recovered from COVID-19.

V usage is TRBV5-1 and J usage is TRBJ1-3; TRBD1 agrees at 8 bases. From germline, CDR1 is SGHRS and CDR2 YFSETQ. After removal of 0 bases from V and 0 bases from J, the junction contained 2 bases not matched to a gene. This CDR3 has 16 residues. The CDR3 region has the DNA TGCGCCAGCAGCTTGGACAGGGGGACCTCTGGAAACACCATATATTTT. Translation: CASSLDRGTSGNTIYF.

The rearrangement joins TRBV7-9 to TRBJ2-5; 7 bases are a match to TRBD1. The germline V gene has CDR1 SEHNR and CDR2 FQNEAQ (reference sequence). This CDR3 region has 14 residues. Trimming removed 1 base from V and 4 bases from J; junction bases left unmatched: 3. For the CDR3, the DNA is TGTGCCAGCAGCTTAGACAGGGGATCAGAGACCCAGTACTTC. Protein product: CASSLDRGSETQYF.

V is TRBV5-1 and J is TRBJ1-4, with 7 bases lining up with TRBD1. The CDR3 is 15 residues long. The germline V gene has CDR1 SGHRS and CDR2 YFSETQ. V was pared by 0 bases and J by 6 bases, with 5 bases of the junction left unmatched. The CDR3 coding sequence is TGCGCCAGCAGCTTGGAAGGGGGCTTCTATGAAAAACTGTTTTTT. Its protein is CASSLEGGFYEKLFF.

J is TRBJ1-1 and V is TRBV5-6; 7 positions agree with TRBD1. The germline gives CDR1 SGHDT, CDR2 YYEEEE. This CDR3 spans 13 amino acids. V lost 5 bases to trimming and J lost 2 bases; unmatched junction nucleotides: 3. Here the CDR3 reads CASSQGGNTEAFF. As DNA, the CDR3 is TGTGCCAGCAGTCAGGGGGGAAACACTGAAGCTTTCTTT. The full variable domain, rest sourced from reference TRBV5-6 and TRBJ1-1, is DAGVTQSPTHLIKTRGQQVTLRCSPKSGHDTVSWYQQALGQGPQFIFQYYEEEERQRGNFPDRFSGHQFPNYSSELNVNALLLGDSALYLCASSQGGNTEAFFGQGTRLTVV.

This clone was counted once. The chain joins TRBV19 to TRBJ2-3; unclear D gene. The CDR3 totals 14 residues. Germline CDR1 and CDR2: LNHDA and SQIVND (reference sequence). V was cut by 2 bases and J by 12 bases, with 18 bases left in between. DNA of the CDR3: TGTGCCAGTAGTATAATTCTTAACGAGGCGGTACAGTATTTT. Amino acid sequence: CASSIILNEAVQYF.

The V and J genes are TRBV9 and TRBJ1-6; 10 positions match TRBD1. V lost 0 bases to trimming and J lost 7 bases; unmatched junction nucleotides: 4. CDR3 size: 16 residues. Germline values: CDR1 SGDLS, CDR2 YYNGEE. CDR3 protein: CASSVGGGQGNSPLHF. Written as DNA, the CDR3 is TGTGCCAGCAGCGTAGGAGGGGGACAGGGGAATTCACCCCTCCACTTT.

The J gene is TRBJ2-3, the V gene TRBV2, with D maybe TRBD2 (6 bases). Germline V gene lookup returns CDR1 SNHLY and CDR2 FYNNEI. CDR3 length equals 13 residues. V was clipped by 11 bases and J by 3 bases, with 15 bases between them. CDR3 amino acids: CAGGEVITDTQYF. CDR3 DNA sequence: TGTGCCGGTGGGGAGGTAATTACAGATACGCAGTATTTT.

The chain has TRBV19 and TRBJ1-2; TRBD1 might be the D (6 bases). The CDR3 sequence is 13 residues long. Trimming cost V 6 bases and J 6 bases, with 14 bases left between them. Germline assignment: CDR1 LNHDA and CDR2 SQIVND (reference sequence). The CDR3 loop is CASRSPQGHGYTF. In DNA form, the CDR3 reads TGTGCCAGTAGATCCCCACAGGGACATGGCTACACCTTC.

The rearrangement uses TRBV16 and TRBJ1-5; D is perhaps TRBD1 (6 bases). V lost 8 bases, J lost 3 bases, and 11 bases lay in between. Germline CDR1 KGHSY, CDR2 FQNENV. This CDR3 region has 13 residues. The CDR3 sequence is CASLPGVNQPQHF. The CDR3 DNA reads TGTGCCAGCCTCCCAGGGGTCAATCAGCCCCAGCATTTT.

The chain combines TRBV7-9 with TRBJ2-7; D might be TRBD1 (5 bases). This CDR3 spans 13 amino acids. Germline assignment: CDR1 SEHNR and CDR2 FQNEAQ (reference sequence). Trimming left V 5 bases short and J 6 bases short, with 14 bases between. This CDR3 reads CASSPHPDSEQYF. CDR3 DNA: TGTGCCAGCAGCCCTCATCCTGACAGCGAGCAGTACTTC.

The genes are TRBV3-1 (or the pseudogene TRBV3-2) and TRBJ2-1; 9 nucleotides align to TRBD2. CDR3 length: 14 amino acids. With 4 bases clipped from V and 10 bases from J, the junction kept 8 bases outside the gene matches. Germline CDR1 and CDR2: LGHDT and YNNKEL (reference sequence). The CDR3 spells CASSRAGGEVEQFF. The CDR3 DNA reads as TGTGCCAGCAGCCGAGCGGGGGGTGAAGTAGAGCAGTTCTTC.

Concerning this clone itself: Other DNA sequences of this sample code for an identical CDR3. The rearrangement uses TRBV2 and TRBJ2-7; D call uncertain. Per the germline V gene, CDR1 is SNHLY and CDR2 is FYNNEI. V lost 6 bases to trimming and J lost 2 bases, with 5 bases between them. This CDR3 is built from 11 residues. In DNA, the CDR3 is TGTGCCAGCAGCCCCACCTACGAGCAGTACTTC. Its protein product is CASSPTYEQYF.

This chain's CDR3 is CSASSVRGRGTEAFF. The CDR3 nucleotides are TGCAGTGCTAGTTCGGTGAGGGGGCGGGGCACTGAAGCTTTCTTT. This rearrangement joins TRBV20-1 to TRBJ1-1; 7 positions match TRBD1. The CDR3 loop spans 15 amino acids. V was pared by 3 bases and J by 4 bases, with 11 bases of the junction left unmatched. Per germline, CDR1 DFQATT and CDR2 SNEGSKA (reference sequence).

The chain carries TRBV6-5 and TRBJ1-2; 8 positions agree with TRBD1. V lost 5 bases and J lost 7; bases outside the gene matches: 9. This CDR3 region has 14 residues. Per germline, CDR1 MNHEY and CDR2 SVGAGI. CDR3 coding DNA: TGTGCCAGCAGTCGGACAGGGACGATTGGTGGCTACACCTTC. Amino acids: CASSRTGTIGGYTF.

The rearrangement links TRBV2 to TRBJ1-2, with 10 nucleotides matching TRBD1. The CDR3 is 13 residues long. Germline V lookup: CDR1 SNHLY, CDR2 FYNNEI. Trimming took 9 bases from V and 7 from J; bases not matched to a gene: 8. DNA for the CDR3: TGTGCCAGACAAGGACAGGGGGTCGGTGGCTACACCTTC. This codes for CARQGQGVGGYTF.

The rearrangement uses TRBV10-1 and TRBJ2-3; 8 bases fit TRBD2. CDR1 and CDR2 (germline): WNHNN, SYGVQD (reference sequence). Trimming cost V 6 bases and J 1 base; bases outside gene matches: 6. CDR3 length: 15 residues. CDR3 protein: CASRCRGGCTDTQYF. The DNA for the CDR3 is TGCGCCAGCAGGTGTCGGGGGGGCTGCACAGATACGCAGTATTTT.

The chain recombines TRBV27 with TRBJ1-1; D is perhaps TRBD1 (5 bases). V was shortened by 5 bases and J by 4 bases, with 11 bases between the two germline ends. Germline lookup yields CDR1 MNHEY and CDR2 SMNVEV (reference sequence). This CDR3 contains 13 residues. The CDR3 region is CASSLQGLTEAFF. The CDR3 DNA reads TGTGCCAGCAGTCTCCAGGGACTCACTGAAGCTTTCTTT.

The V and J genes are TRBV7-2 and TRBJ2-1, with 7 bases that match TRBD2. This CDR3 region has 14 residues. Trimming removed 2 bases from V and 3 bases from J; junction bases left unmatched: 1. The germline gives CDR1 SGHTA, CDR2 FQGNSA. The CDR3 sequence: CASSLRGGYNEQFF. The DNA of the CDR3 is TGTGCCAGCAGCTTACGCGGGGGCTACAATGAGCAGTTCTTC.

This rearrangement joins TRBV6-2 or TRBV6-3 to TRBJ2-5, with D possibly matching TRBD1 (5 bases). The V end was cut by 6 bases, the J end by 5 bases, with 13 bases between. The CDR3 runs to 13 residues. Germline-derived CDR1 and CDR2 are MNHEY and SVGEGT. The CDR3 coding sequence is TGTGCCAGCAGCCCCAGGGTTTGGGAGACCCAGTACTTC. This gives the protein CASSPRVWETQYF.

This sequence joins TRBV3-1 (or the pseudogene TRBV3-2) and TRBJ1-1; D perhaps matches TRBD1 (5 bases). The CDR3 has 14 residues. Germline values: CDR1 LGHDT, CDR2 YNNKEL (reference sequence). Between the trimmed V and J ends, which lost 4 bases and 5 bases, there was a span of 14 bases. CDR3 residues: CASSLRVTPTEAFF. Written as DNA, the CDR3 is TGTGCCAGCAGCCTCAGGGTTACACCAACTGAAGCTTTCTTT.

This chain links TRBV5-1 with TRBJ2-2, with D unclear. Germline V gene sequence: CDR1 SGHRS, CDR2 YFSETQ. CDR3 size: 16 residues. Trimming left V 0 bases short and J 0 bases short, with 9 bases between. The CDR3 loop is CASSLEFGANTGELFF. The CDR3 DNA follows: TGCGCCAGCAGCTTGGAATTCGGAGCGAACACCGGGGAGCTGTTTTTT.

This sequence joins TRBV5-5 and TRBJ2-1; a possible D gene is TRBD1 (5 bases). The CDR3 spans 13 residues. V was pared by 5 bases and J by 5 bases, with 11 bases between. Germline CDR1 SGHKS, CDR2 YYEKEE (reference sequence). Here the CDR3 reads CASSTRQNNEQFF. The DNA for the CDR3 is TGTGCCAGCAGTACCCGACAGAACAATGAGCAGTTCTTC.

This chain joins TRBV24-1 and TRBJ1-2, with D possibly TRBD1 on 5 matching bases. CDR3 size: 17 residues. Germline V gene lookup returns CDR1 KGHDR and CDR2 SFDVKD. V was cut by 4 bases and J by 8 bases, with 25 bases left in between. The CDR3 nucleotides are TGTGCCACCAGTGACATACTACCCGGGGGGAACTCGATCGGCTACACCTTC. Protein product: CATSDILPGGNSIGYTF.